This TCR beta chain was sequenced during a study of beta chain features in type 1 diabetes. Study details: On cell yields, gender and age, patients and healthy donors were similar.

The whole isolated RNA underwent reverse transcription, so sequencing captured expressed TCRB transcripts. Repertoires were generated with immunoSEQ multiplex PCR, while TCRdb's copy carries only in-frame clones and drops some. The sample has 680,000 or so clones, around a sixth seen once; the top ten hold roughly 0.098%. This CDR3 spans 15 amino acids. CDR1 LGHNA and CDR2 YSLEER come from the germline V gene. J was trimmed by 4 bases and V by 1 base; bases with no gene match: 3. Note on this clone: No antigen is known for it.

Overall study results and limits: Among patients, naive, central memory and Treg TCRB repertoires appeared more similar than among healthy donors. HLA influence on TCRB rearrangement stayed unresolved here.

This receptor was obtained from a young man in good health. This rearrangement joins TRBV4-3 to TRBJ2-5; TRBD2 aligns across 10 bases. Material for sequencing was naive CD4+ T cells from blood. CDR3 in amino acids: CASSQGRLAGETQYF. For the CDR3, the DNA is TGCGCCAGCAGCCAAGGTCGACTAGCGGGAGAGACCCAGTACTTC.